This T cell receptor (beta chain) comes out of a study of blood T cell repertoires in COVID-19. Study in general: Collection of acute and convalescent COVID-19 samples took place in the United States, Italy and Spain. T cells, B-cell-depleted T cells, or PBMCs supplied cDNA or gDNA.

This CDR3 comprises 13 residues. Per the germline V gene, CDR1 is LGHDT and CDR2 is YNNKEL (reference sequence). The V gene end was trimmed by 3 bases and the J gene end by 6 bases; junction bases not matched to a gene: 2. As originally analysed: Counts of nucleated cells, estimated from reference gene primer amplification, were obtained. The repertoire was sequenced with immunoSEQ multiplex PCR; TCRdb's copy has only in-frame clones and lacks some. Clone size and the V and J calls come from that table; the DNA yielded D and trimming. This repertoire shows about 55,000 clones, 86% found once; its top ten account for around 2.9%.

V and J are TRBV3-1 (or the pseudogene TRBV3-2) and TRBJ1-5; 7 nucleotides align to TRBD1. The material sequenced was peripheral blood. The source is a man older than 75 with acute or convalescent COVID-19. DNA of the CDR3: TGTGCCAGCAGCCAGACAGGGCTTCAGCCCCAGCATTTT. Its translation: CASSQTGLQPQHF.